Listed here are 22 T cell receptor beta chains from one sample, sequenced in a study of CD8 T cells in ankylosing spondylitis. Study-wide results and limits: Apparently characteristic of ankylosing spondylitis blood was a TCR beta motif (under ten highly homologous variants).

These receptors lack a known antigen. Using its own MiXCR run on the 5' RACE reads, TCRdb lists one record per CDR3 protein. The sample shows a few hundred thousand distinct CDR3 sequences, about 15% of them seen only once. Sequenced: blood, either unsorted or a sorted T cell fraction (not recorded which). These receptors were collected from a male donor with ankylosing spondylitis.

A few counts support this clonotype. The chain uses TRBV12-3 or TRBV12-4 and TRBJ1-2, with 8 bases matching TRBD1. After removal of 6 bases from V and 7 bases from J, the junction contained 13 bases not matched to a gene. The CDR3 has 15 amino acids. Here the CDR3 DNA reads TGTGCCAGCAGGACCCTGGCCCGGACAGGGTCTGGCTACACCTTC. It is translated as CASRTLARTGSGYTF.

This clonotype occurred many times. J is TRBJ2-1 and V is TRBV6-5, with 7 bases fitting TRBD2. V lost 3 bases, J lost 8 bases, and 1 base stayed unmatched. Germline values: CDR1 MNHEY, CDR2 SVGAGI. The CDR3 is made up of 12 amino acids. CDR3 sequence reads: CASSYRGDEQFF. The CDR3 DNA follows: TGTGCCAGCAGTTATCGGGGGGATGAGCAGTTCTTC.

V gene TRBV6-1 combines with J gene TRBJ1-6; tentatively, D is TRBD1 (5 bases). The CDR3 extends over 18 amino acids. V was shortened by 6 bases and J by 0 bases, with 18 bases between the two germline ends. Germline values: CDR1 MNHNS, CDR2 SASEGT. The CDR3 loop is CASSPFRDGSSYNSPLHF. As DNA, the CDR3 is TGTGCCAGCAGCCCGTTCCGGGACGGAAGCTCCTATAATTCACCCCTCCACTTT.

This clonotype has only a few counts. V is TRBV20-1 and J is TRBJ2-2, with 12 bases identical to TRBD2. The germline gives CDR1 DFQATT, CDR2 SNEGSKA (reference sequence). The V gene end was trimmed by 2 bases and the J gene end by 7 bases; junction bases not matched to a gene: 8. The CDR3 has 16 residues. The CDR3 sequence is CSARSASGGAYGELFF. The CDR3 bases are TGCAGTGCTAGATCGGCTAGCGGGGGGGCCTACGGGGAGCTGTTTTTT.

The chain links TRBV6-2 or TRBV6-3 to TRBJ1-1, with TRBD1 as a possible D gene (5 bases). Looked up from germline, CDR1 is MNHEY and CDR2 is SVGEGT. Trimming removed 4 bases from V and 1 base from J, with 13 bases in between. This CDR3 spans 15 amino acids. CDR3 region: CASSSRTPPNTEAFF. As DNA, the CDR3 is TGTGCCAGCAGTTCCCGGACACCTCCGAACACTGAAGCTTTCTTT.

This clonotype occurred many times. This chain uses TRBV12-3 or TRBV12-4 with TRBJ1-1; no reliable D call. Between the trimmed V and J ends, which lost 6 bases and 0 bases, there was a span of 8 bases. The CDR3 loop spans 13 amino acids. CDR3 DNA: TGTGCCAGCAGCCCCAAACTGAACACTGAAGCTTTCTTT. Amino acid sequence: CASSPKLNTEAFF.

V usage is TRBV7-8 and J usage is TRBJ1-2; D is perhaps TRBD1 (5 bases). Per germline, CDR1 SGHVS and CDR2 FQNEAQ. This CDR3 region has 15 residues. The ends were cut back, 1 base at V and 0 bases at J, with 9 bases in the middle. In DNA form, the CDR3 reads TGTGCCAGCAGCTTAGACCCGGGGGCTAACTATGGCTACACCTTC. As protein: CASSLDPGANYGYTF.

This clonotype has ten or more counts. The rearrangement links TRBV12-3 or TRBV12-4 to TRBJ2-7; weak D call: TRBD2 (5 bases). The CDR3 sequence is 14 residues long. Trimming left V 5 bases short and J 3 bases short, with 14 bases between. The chain's CDR3 is CASSKPGRDYEQYF. Here the CDR3 DNA reads TGTGCCAGCAGTAAACCCGGACGGGACTACGAGCAGTACTTC.

The chain couples TRBV11-2 to TRBJ2-7, with D possibly being TRBD1 or TRBD2 (5 bases each). The CDR3 consists of 14 residues. The germline V gene has CDR1 SGHAT and CDR2 FQNNGV. Between the trimmed V and J ends, which lost 0 bases and 6 bases, there was a span of 12 bases. The CDR3 protein is CASSLDRFGAEQYF. CDR3 bases: TGTGCCAGCAGCTTAGATAGGTTCGGGGCCGAGCAGTACTTC.

CDR3 region: CSVELGRKETQYF. The DNA of the CDR3 is TGCAGCGTTGAACTTGGCAGGAAAGAGACCCAGTACTTC. V and J are TRBV29-1 and TRBJ2-5, with no clear D. Germline CDR1 reads SQVTM; CDR2 reads ANQGSEA. With 2 bases removed from V and 3 bases from J, the gap between germline ends came to 10 bases. The CDR3 is 13 amino acids.

Many counts were recorded for this clonotype. This chain connects TRBV11-2 to TRBJ2-1, with 11 bases aligning to TRBD1. J gave up 4 bases and V 3 bases, and 5 bases lay outside the gene matches. The germline CDR1 and CDR2 sequences are SGHAT and FQNNGV. The CDR3 has 16 residues. The CDR3: CASSFAGTGGYNEQFF. The DNA for the CDR3 is TGTGCCAGCAGCTTCGCCGGGACAGGGGGATACAATGAGCAGTTCTTC.

This clonotype was seen more than once but under ten times. The chain joins TRBV3-1 to TRBJ1-5, with D unclear. Trimming stripped 1 base from V and 3 bases from J, with 7 bases between. The CDR3 totals 14 residues. Germline-derived CDR1 and CDR2 are LGHDT and YNNKEL (reference sequence). CDR3 nucleotide sequence: TGTGCCAGCAGCCAAGGCAAGGCCAATCAGCCCCAGCATTTT. Protein: CASSQGKANQPQHF.

This clonotype was seen a handful of times. The CDR3, as DNA: TGTGCCAGCAGCGGAACCTGGGGGGGTAATCAGCCCCAGCATTTT. This codes for CASSGTWGGNQPQHF. The chain recombines TRBV5-5 with TRBJ1-5, with TRBD1 as a possible D gene (5 bases). With 4 bases removed from V and 4 bases from J, the gap between germline ends came to 15 bases. The CDR3 runs to 15 residues. CDR1 and CDR2 (germline): SGHKS, YYEKEE (reference sequence).

The chain carries TRBV11-1 and TRBJ2-1; TRBD1 aligns across 10 bases. CDR1 is SGHAT and CDR2 is FQDESV in the germline V gene (reference sequence). This CDR3 is built from 20 residues. J gave up 0 bases and V 3 bases, and 14 bases lay outside the gene matches. The CDR3 sequence: CASSFIPGQGIDSSYNEQFF. In DNA form, the CDR3 reads TGTGCCAGCAGCTTTATCCCGGGACAGGGGATCGATAGCTCCTACAATGAGCAGTTCTTC.

This chain joins TRBV20-1 and TRBJ1-1; D not certain. The V gene's germline CDR1 is DFQATT and CDR2 SNEGSKA (reference sequence). The CDR3 loop spans 13 amino acids. Trimming removed 0 bases from V and 1 base from J, with 6 bases in between. CDR3 amino acids: CSARDWGNTEAFF. As DNA, the CDR3 is TGCAGTGCTAGAGATTGGGGGAACACTGAAGCTTTCTTT.

This clonotype was recorded a few times. CDR3 protein: CASSYHGTEAFF. For the CDR3, the DNA is TGTGCCAGCAGTTACCATGGCACTGAAGCTTTCTTT. The V gene is TRBV6-6, the J gene TRBJ1-1; no firm D call. Germline lookup yields CDR1 MNHNY and CDR2 SVGAGI (reference sequence). The CDR3 contains 12 residues. Trimming took off 2 bases at V and 4 bases at J, with 5 bases between the two ends.

The rearrangement links TRBV10-2 to TRBJ2-3, with D unresolved. Trimming took off 7 bases at V and 0 bases at J, with 8 bases between the two ends. The CDR3 length is 13 residues. Germline CDR1 is WSHSY and CDR2 is SAAADI. CDR3 DNA sequence: TGCGCCAGCACGGGCGTAAGCACAGATACGCAGTATTTT. This sequence encodes CASTGVSTDTQYF.

V is TRBV2 and J is TRBJ1-5; D gene ambiguous. The V end was cut by 6 bases, the J end by 2 bases, with 8 bases between. Germline lookup yields CDR1 SNHLY and CDR2 FYNNEI. The CDR3 length is 13 residues. DNA for the CDR3: TGTGCCAGCAGAAGCGAGGGCAATCAGCCCCAGCATTTT. It yields the protein CASRSEGNQPQHF.

V and J are TRBV5-1 and TRBJ2-1, with TRBD2 matching 7 bases. This CDR3 has 17 amino acids. Germline values: CDR1 SGHRS, CDR2 YFSETQ. Unmatched junction bases numbered 18, after V lost 5 bases and J lost 7 bases. The CDR3 DNA sequence: TGCGCCAGCAGTCCCCATCCCCCAGCGGGATCGGGAAATGAGCAGTTCTTC. This encodes CASSPHPPAGSGNEQFF.

The V gene is TRBV6-1, the J gene TRBJ2-3; 7 bases are a match to TRBD1. Germline CDR1 MNHNS, CDR2 SASEGT. CDR3 length equals 16 residues. After removal of 6 bases from V and 1 base from J, the junction contained 10 bases not matched to a gene. CDR3: CASSPVRDRGTDTQYF. The CDR3 bases are TGTGCCAGCAGCCCCGTGAGGGACAGAGGCACAGATACGCAGTATTTT.

This clonotype was detected a few times. The chain combines TRBV12-3 or TRBV12-4 with TRBJ1-3; D unclear. The CDR3 has 14 residues. V was shortened by 2 bases and J by 0 bases, with 5 bases between the two germline ends. CDR3 region: CASSLQTSGNTIYF. For the CDR3, the DNA is TGTGCCAGCAGTTTACAGACCTCTGGAAACACCATATATTTT.

In DNA form, the CDR3 reads TGCGCCAGCAGCTCCAGACAGAGCACAGATACGCAGTATTTT. Encoded protein: CASSSRQSTDTQYF. V is TRBV5-1 and J is TRBJ2-3, with D perhaps TRBD1 (5 bases). This CDR3 contains 14 residues. Trimming removed 3 bases at V and 0 bases at J, with 8 bases between. Germline values: CDR1 SGHRS, CDR2 YFSETQ.